This TCR beta chain was sequenced for a study of blood T cell repertoires in COVID-19 (dated by TCRdb to about 2020). For the study in its entirety: The collaborator samples originated in the United States, Italy and Spain and spanned the acute and convalescent phases of COVID-19. The material from the prospective study consisted of cDNA or gDNA derived from T cells, B-cell-depleted T cells, or PBMCs. The dataset comprised deeply sampled blood TCRbeta repertoires from subjects exposed to, actively infected with, or recovered from COVID-19. The repertoires were released in a freely available public database intended as a resource for research on the immune response to SARS-CoV-2. Samples were obtained from the ongoing ImmuneRACE study (first 160 participants) and from over 1,000 subjects provided by 6 global collaborators. Nearly every sample came with metadata listing a de-identified subject ID, COVID-19 status, age in years and sex. Where available, HLA class I and class II types were taken from metadata supplied by the sample provider and were not determined by assay-based typing.

This clone was found once. Its antigen specificity is not known. No much larger clonotype is one base removed from it; base qualities were not supplied. The immunoSEQ Assay, a bias-controlled multiplex PCR, was used to amplify TCRbeta CDR3 regions from genomic DNA. In the paper's pipeline: Within the assay, amplification of reference gene primers was used to estimate how many nucleated cells each sample contained. Sequence reads were collapsed and filtered to measure the absolute abundance of every unique TCRbeta CDR3 rearrangement. For each sample, productive Simpson clonality was calculated as the square root of Simpson's diversity index across productive rearrangements. TCRdb retrieved this table from immuneACCESS and kept in-frame rearrangements only. Not all clones are present; in checked studies, unresolved V genes account for under half, and no reason is known for the remainder. D and trimming come from the DNA, and the V and J calls and clone size come from that table. Counted in this sample were 45,000 to 65,000 clones; 87% of them appeared once. The ten largest clones take up 7.8% of the sample.

Taken from cysteine to phenylalanine, the CDR3 has 13 residues. Here the CDR3 DNA is all that survives: 39 bases in frame from base 1. The germline V gene gives CDR1 as MRHNA and CDR2 as SNTAGT. V is shortened by 6 bases, J by 2 bases, and the region joining them spans 10 bases. The collaborating institutions used their own protocols to collect whole blood in K2EDTA tubes. For TCRbeta analysis, collaborator samples were shipped as frozen whole blood, as isolated PBMCs, or as DNA extracted from either sample type. Findings and caveats that apply to the study as a whole: Clinical and demographic metadata were provided uncurated, with the amount varying by source and participant.

The sequence was collected from a man in his forties or fifties with active COVID-19. What was sequenced was peripheral blood. The V and J segments used are TRBV6-4 and TRBJ1-1, and the D gene may be TRBD1, 6 bases matching. Read as DNA, the sequence is TGTGCCAGCAGGGGGACACGCAACACTGAAGCTTTCTTT. Its translation is CASRGTRNTEAFF.